The 6 T cell receptor beta chains below all came from one sample that was sequenced in a study of shared clonotypes between healthy human individuals. Assay used: immunoSEQ multiplex PCR; TCRdb lists only in-frame clones, some missing. The profile covers about 110,000 clones, with approximately 70% appearing a single time and almost 25% taken by the ten largest. Material for sequencing was memory CD8+ T cells sorted from blood. The subset here: CD45RO+ cells pooled with CCR7-negative TemRA cells. The receptor source for this set is a woman between 25 and 40 years old in good health.

V usage is TRBV4-1 and J usage is TRBJ1-2; maybe TRBD1 (5 bases). Germline V gives CDR1 MGHRA, CDR2 YSYEKL. Trimming removed 2 bases at V and 8 bases at J, with 15 bases between. There are 14 residues in the CDR3. Here the CDR3 reads CASSQPPGGKGYTF. CDR3 DNA sequence: TGCGCCAGCAGCCAACCACCCGGGGGGAAGGGCTACACCTTC.

The chain links TRBV7-9 to TRBJ2-1; no clear D gene. CDR1 and CDR2 (germline): SEHNR, FQNEAQ (reference sequence). The length of the CDR3 is 12 residues. Trimming took off 1 base at V and 5 bases at J, with 3 bases between the two ends. Written as DNA, the CDR3 is TGTGCCAGCAGCTTAGTCGACAATGAGCAGTTCTTC. Amino acids: CASSLVDNEQFF.

The rearrangement uses TRBV25-1 and TRBJ2-7, with 14 bases fitting TRBD2. The V gene's germline CDR1 is MGHDK and CDR2 SYGVNS. The CDR3 consists of 17 residues. V dropped 1 base and J dropped 3; count of bases not matched to a gene: 5. The chain's CDR3 is CASSEFGTSGRHYEQYF. The CDR3 DNA is TGTGCCAGCAGTGAATTCGGGACTAGCGGGAGACACTACGAGCAGTACTTC.

Note on this clone: A read error may account for a junction end that differs from germline. The V call is TRBV7-9, the J call TRBJ1-6; TRBD1 matches 8 bases. Germline loops: CDR1 SEHNR, CDR2 FQNEAQ (reference sequence). CDR3 size: 15 residues. The CDR3 DNA sequence: TGTGCCAGCAGCATAGCGGACAGGGATAATTCACCCCTCCACTTT. It yields the protein CASSIADRDNSPLHF.

This clone has a single count. V usage is TRBV7-9 and J usage is TRBJ2-3, with D perhaps TRBD2 (6 bases). This CDR3 has 15 amino acids. The germline V and J ends were trimmed by 1 base and 0 bases, with 8 bases remaining between them. Per germline, CDR1 SEHNR and CDR2 FQNEAQ (reference sequence). The CDR3 DNA is TGTGCCAGCAGCTTAGGGCGGGACAGCACAGATACGCAGTATTTT. Residues: CASSLGRDSTDTQYF.

The V and J genes are TRBV5-4 and TRBJ1-3, with D tentatively TRBD1 (5 bases). The CDR3 is 16 residues long. V was trimmed by 0 bases and J by 0 bases, leaving 10 bases between them. CDR1 and CDR2 (germline): SGHNT, YYREEE (reference sequence). The CDR3: CASSLAGITSGNTIYF. Written as DNA, the CDR3 is TGTGCCAGCAGCTTGGCAGGGATCACCTCTGGAAACACCATATATTTT.